A single sample gave rise to the 20 T cell receptor beta chains below, sequenced in a study of T-cell memory formation after mild COVID-19. In TCRdb, the 5' RACE reads were re-called with MiXCR into one record per CDR3 protein. The profile shows more than 200,000 distinct CDR3 sequences, roughly 15% of them singletons. The specimen was PBMCs or a T cell subset sorted from them (not recorded which). These receptors were obtained from a man aged 18 to 30 who had mild COVID-19 (a few samples of this study predate the infection). Cell type and time point are not known.

In its sample, this clonotype was seen a few times. J is TRBJ1-1 and V is TRBV18; D not certain. V shed 6 bases and J shed 3 bases, with 17 bases lying between them. Germline assignment: CDR1 KGHSH and CDR2 LQKENI. The CDR3 sequence is 15 residues long. The CDR3 protein is CASSPTEVPYTEAFF. The CDR3 coding sequence is TGTGCCAGCTCCCCAACGGAGGTACCTTACACTGAAGCTTTCTTT.

This clonotype was counted between two and nine times. The gene calls are TRBV24-1 and TRBJ2-1; 8 bases line up with TRBD1. The V gene end was trimmed by 0 bases and the J gene end by 9 bases; junction bases not matched to a gene: 6. The CDR3 loop spans 15 amino acids. Germline CDR1 is KGHDR and CDR2 is SFDVKD. DNA for the CDR3: TGTGCCACCAGTGATTTGGCAGGGGGCAATTTTGAGCAGTTCTTC. It specifies CATSDLAGGNFEQFF.

This clonotype was seen a few times. The chain recombines TRBV5-5 with TRBJ2-7; 9 positions match TRBD1. CDR1 SGHKS and CDR2 YYEKEE come from the germline V gene (reference sequence). Trimming removed 4 bases from V and 0 bases from J; junction bases left unmatched: 8. The CDR3 length is 16 residues. CDR3 DNA: TGTGCCAGCAGCCCGTCCGGGACAGGGTACTCCTACGAGCAGTACGTC. This encodes CASSPSGTGYSYEQYV.

This chain uses TRBV4-1 with TRBJ1-1, with D unresolved. This CDR3 region has 14 residues. The germline gives CDR1 MGHRA, CDR2 YSYEKL. Trimming removed 4 bases from V and 1 base from J, with 10 bases in between. DNA of the CDR3: TGCGCCAGCAGCCCAATGGTACGGAACACTGAAGCTTTCTTT. It specifies CASSPMVRNTEAFF.

The chain has TRBV29-1 and TRBJ1-1; no firm D call. V lost 4 bases and J lost 0, with 9 bases in between. CDR3 length equals 13 residues. Germline V gives CDR1 SQVTM, CDR2 ANQGSEA. This CDR3 reads CSVGWTVNTEAFF. CDR3 in DNA: TGCAGCGTTGGGTGGACGGTGAACACTGAAGCTTTCTTT. The full variable domain, rest sourced from reference TRBV29-1 and TRBJ1-1, is SAVISQKPSRDICQRGTSLTIQCQVDSQVTMMFWYRQQPGQSLTLIATANQGSEATYESGFVIDKFPISRPNLTFSTLTVSNMSPEDSSIYLCSVGWTVNTEAFFGQGTRLTVV.

This chain uses TRBV9 with TRBJ1-2; D gene uncertain. Germline values: CDR1 SGDLS, CDR2 YYNGEE. Trimming took off 2 bases at V and 0 bases at J, with 5 bases between the two ends. CDR3 length: 13 amino acids. CDR3 DNA sequence: TGTGCCAGCAGCGTGACAACTAACTATGGCTACACCTTC. This encodes CASSVTTNYGYTF.

The chain couples TRBV4-3 to TRBJ2-3; TRBD2 matches 8 bases. J gave up 3 bases and V 0 bases, and 17 bases lay outside the gene matches. Looked up from germline, CDR1 is LGHNA and CDR2 is YSLEER. The CDR3 is made up of 20 amino acids. CDR3 bases: TGCGCCAGCAGCCAAGATCTCGGGCGGGGGGCCTCCGGTGGTACAGATACGCAGTATTTT. Translating it yields CASSQDLGRGASGGTDTQYF.

The V gene is TRBV4-2, the J gene TRBJ1-1; D possibly corresponds to TRBD1 (6 bases). Germline assignment: CDR1 LGHNA and CDR2 YNFKEQ. Trimming removed 1 base from V and 0 bases from J, with 9 bases in between. This CDR3 region has 15 residues. CDR3 DNA: TGTGCCAGCAGCCAAGTAGGACAGATGAACACTGAAGCTTTCTTT. Amino acid sequence: CASSQVGQMNTEAFF.

This chain joins TRBV24-1 and TRBJ1-5; D remains unclear. CDR1 KGHDR and CDR2 SFDVKD come from the germline V gene. The CDR3 has 16 amino acids. V was pared by 1 base and J by 2 bases, with 11 bases between. CDR3 sequence reads: CATSDFPRMGNQPQHF. The CDR3 coding sequence is TGTGCCACCAGTGATTTCCCCAGAATGGGCAATCAGCCCCAGCATTTT.

This clonotype appeared many times. One junction end does not reproduce the germline sequence, and a read error may be involved. CDR3 residues: CASSLGGTSRALF. CDR3 sequence (DNA): TGTGCCAGCAGTTTAGGCGGGACTAGTAGGGCGCTCTTC. V and J are TRBV12-3 or TRBV12-4 and TRBJ2-1; 8 positions match TRBD2. This CDR3 is built from 13 residues.

This clonotype came up once. The chain combines TRBV5-1 with TRBJ1-6; TRBD1 matches 7 bases. The CDR3 spans 15 residues. In germline, CDR1 is SGHRS, CDR2 YFSETQ. V trimming: 4 bases; J trimming: 8 bases; junction bases outside the gene matches: 9. The CDR3 loop reads CASSTDRILDSPLHF. The CDR3 DNA sequence: TGCGCCAGCAGCACGGACAGGATTCTTGATTCACCCCTCCACTTT.

This clonotype was detected a few times. This chain uses TRBV12-3 or TRBV12-4 with TRBJ2-6; D remains ambiguous. V was cut by 6 bases and J by 0 bases, with 6 bases left in between. This CDR3 spans 14 amino acids. The CDR3 sequence: CASRTTSGANVLTF. The DNA for the CDR3 is TGTGCCAGCAGAACAACCTCTGGGGCCAACGTCCTGACTTTC.

The V and J genes are TRBV5-1 and TRBJ2-3; D could derive from TRBD1 or TRBD2 (6 bases each). Germline values: CDR1 SGHRS, CDR2 YFSETQ. The CDR3 has 16 residues. V gave up 4 bases and J gave up 6 bases, with 21 bases separating them. The CDR3 is CASSPRGTAQGDTQYF. The CDR3 region has the DNA TGCGCCAGCAGCCCACGAGGGACTGCCCAGGGGGATACGCAGTATTTT. Drawing the rest from reference TRBV5-1 and TRBJ2-3, the complete variable domain is KAGVTQTPRYLIKTRGQQVTLSCSPISGHRSVSWYQQTPGQGLQFLFEYFSETQRNKGNFPGRFSGRQFSNSRSEMNVSTLELGDSALYLCASSPRGTAQGDTQYFGPGTRLTVL.

This sequence joins TRBV5-1 and TRBJ2-1; D possibly corresponds to TRBD1 (5 bases). The CDR3 consists of 15 residues. Germline-derived CDR1 and CDR2 are SGHRS and YFSETQ. V dropped 0 bases and J dropped 6 bases, with 13 bases sitting between them. CDR3: CASSLDPGSGNEQFF. CDR3 sequence (DNA): TGCGCCAGCAGCTTGGATCCAGGGTCGGGCAATGAGCAGTTCTTC.

The V and J genes are TRBV20-1 and TRBJ1-4; the D is unclear. The CDR3 is made up of 15 amino acids. Trimming cost V 4 bases and J 10 bases, with 22 bases left between them. Germline values: CDR1 DFQATT, CDR2 SNEGSKA (reference sequence). The CDR3 DNA is TGCAGTGCTATAGCCCCGGAAGGCCCAGGAGGAAAACTGTTTTTT. Amino acids: CSAIAPEGPGGKLFF.

This clonotype was counted at least ten times. The chain carries TRBV4-3 and TRBJ2-3, with D maybe TRBD2 (6 bases). V was pared by 1 base and J by 4 bases, with 12 bases between. The CDR3 loop spans 15 amino acids. Germline V gene data show CDR1 as LGHNA and CDR2 as YSLEER. CDR3: CASSQGWRGPDTQYF. CDR3 DNA: TGCGCCAGCAGCCAAGGGTGGAGGGGCCCAGATACGCAGTATTTT.

The chain is built from TRBV7-2 and TRBJ2-7; TRBD2 matches at 11 bases. The CDR3 has 16 amino acids. J was trimmed by 4 bases and V by 5 bases; bases with no gene match: 10. Per the germline V gene, CDR1 is SGHTA and CDR2 is FQGNSA. CDR3 DNA: TGTGCCAGCAGCCGAGATCTAGCGGGGGGAGAATACGAGCAGTACTTC. Encoded protein: CASSRDLAGGEYEQYF. Full variable domain (remainder filled in from reference TRBV7-2 and TRBJ2-7): GAGVSQSPSNKVTEKGKDVELRCDPISGHTALYWYRQSLGQGLEFLIYFQGNSAPDKSGLPSDRFSAERTGGSVSTLTIQRTQQEDSAVYLCASSRDLAGGEYEQYFGPGTRLTVT.

The J gene is TRBJ1-1, the V gene TRBV7-2; D possibly corresponds to TRBD1 (6 bases). The length of the CDR3 is 15 residues. Per the germline V gene, CDR1 is SGHTA and CDR2 is FQGNSA. V shed 2 bases and J shed 1 base, with 11 bases lying between them. The CDR3, as DNA: TGTGCCAGCAGCTTATTCGGGGGCGGGAACACTGAAGCTTTCTTT. It specifies CASSLFGGGNTEAFF.

The rearrangement links TRBV20-1 to TRBJ1-5; D remains unclear. Trimming took off 0 bases at V and 1 base at J, with 10 bases between the two ends. In germline, CDR1 is DFQATT, CDR2 SNEGSKA (reference sequence). The CDR3 sequence is 15 residues long. The CDR3 coding sequence is TGCAGTGCTAGAGATAGGGTTTGGAGCAATCAGCCCCAGCATTTT. Translating it yields CSARDRVWSNQPQHF.

The rearrangement joins TRBV10-2 to TRBJ1-4; weak D call: TRBD1 (5 bases). V was trimmed by 6 bases and J by 3 bases, leaving 17 bases between them. The CDR3 loop spans 16 amino acids. Per germline, CDR1 WSHSY and CDR2 SAAADI. The CDR3 loop is CASSADSWGANEKLFF. The CDR3 coding sequence is TGCGCCAGCAGCGCAGACAGTTGGGGGGCTAATGAAAAACTGTTTTTT.